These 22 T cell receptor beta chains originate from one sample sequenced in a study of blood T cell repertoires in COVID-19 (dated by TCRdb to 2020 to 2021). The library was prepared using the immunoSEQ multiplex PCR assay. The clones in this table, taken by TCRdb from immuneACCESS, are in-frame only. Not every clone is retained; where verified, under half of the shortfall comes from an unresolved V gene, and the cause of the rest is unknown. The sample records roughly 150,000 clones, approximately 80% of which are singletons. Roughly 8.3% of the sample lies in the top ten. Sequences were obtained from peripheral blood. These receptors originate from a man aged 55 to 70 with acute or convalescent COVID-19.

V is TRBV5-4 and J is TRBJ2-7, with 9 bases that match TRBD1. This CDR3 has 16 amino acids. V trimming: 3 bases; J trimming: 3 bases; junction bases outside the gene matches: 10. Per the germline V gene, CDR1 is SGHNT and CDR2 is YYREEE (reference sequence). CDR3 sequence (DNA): TGTGCCAGCAGCTCCGTGCCCGGGACAGGGTTCTACGAGCAGTACTTC. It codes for CASSSVPGTGFYEQYF.

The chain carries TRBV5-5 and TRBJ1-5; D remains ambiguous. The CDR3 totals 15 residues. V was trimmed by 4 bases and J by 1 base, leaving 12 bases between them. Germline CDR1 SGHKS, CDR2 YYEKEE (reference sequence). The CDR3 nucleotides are TGTGCCAGCAGCGCCTCAGTCTTCAGCAATCAGCCCCAGCATTTT. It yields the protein CASSASVFSNQPQHF.

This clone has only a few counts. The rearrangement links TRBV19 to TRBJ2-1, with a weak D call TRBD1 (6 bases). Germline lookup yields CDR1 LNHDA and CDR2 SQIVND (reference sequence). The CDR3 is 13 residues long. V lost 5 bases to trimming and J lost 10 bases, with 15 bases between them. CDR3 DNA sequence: TGTGCCAGTAGTGCCAAAACCGGGACAGAGCAGTTCTTC. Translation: CASSAKTGTEQFF.

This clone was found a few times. The DNA of the CDR3 is TGTGCCAGCAGCGCCCGGACAGGGGGCGGCTACACCTTC. It specifies CASSARTGGGYTF. V is TRBV7-2 and J is TRBJ1-2; the match to TRBD1 covers 11 bases. The CDR3 covers 13 residues. The junction had 4 bases not matched to a gene; V was cut back by 5 bases and J by 8 bases. From germline, CDR1 is SGHTA and CDR2 FQGNSA.

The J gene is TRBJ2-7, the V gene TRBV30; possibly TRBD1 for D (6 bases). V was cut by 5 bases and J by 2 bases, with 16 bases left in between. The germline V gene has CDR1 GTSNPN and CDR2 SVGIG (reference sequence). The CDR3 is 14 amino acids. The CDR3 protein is CAWEVTGGTYEQYF. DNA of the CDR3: TGTGCCTGGGAGGTGACAGGCGGAACCTACGAGCAGTACTTC.

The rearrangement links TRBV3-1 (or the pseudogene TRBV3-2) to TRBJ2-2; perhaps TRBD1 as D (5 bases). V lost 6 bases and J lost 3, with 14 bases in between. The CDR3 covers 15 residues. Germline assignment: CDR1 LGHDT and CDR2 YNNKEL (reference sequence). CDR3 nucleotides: TGTGCCAGCAGTCCAGGGCAGTTCTACACCGGGGAGCTGTTTTTT. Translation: CASSPGQFYTGELFF.

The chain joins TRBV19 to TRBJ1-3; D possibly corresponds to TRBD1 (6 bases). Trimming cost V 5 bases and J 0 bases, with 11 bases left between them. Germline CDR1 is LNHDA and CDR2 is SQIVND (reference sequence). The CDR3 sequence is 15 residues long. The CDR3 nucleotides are TGTGCCAGTAGTCCACAGGGTCTCTCTGGAAACACCATATATTTT. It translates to CASSPQGLSGNTIYF. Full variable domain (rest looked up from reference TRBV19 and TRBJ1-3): DGGITQSPKYLFRKEGQNVTLSCEQNLNHDAMYWYRQDPGQGLRLIYYSQIVNDFQKGDIAEGYSVSREKKESFPLTVTSAQKNPTAFYLCASSPQGLSGNTIYFGEGSWLTVV.

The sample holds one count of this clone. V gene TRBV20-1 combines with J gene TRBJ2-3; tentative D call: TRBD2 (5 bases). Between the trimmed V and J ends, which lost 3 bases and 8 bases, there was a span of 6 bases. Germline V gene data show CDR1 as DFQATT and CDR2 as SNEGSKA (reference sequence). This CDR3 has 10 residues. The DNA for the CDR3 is TGCAGTGCTAGTGGAGGTACGCAGTATTTT. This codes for CSASGGTQYF.

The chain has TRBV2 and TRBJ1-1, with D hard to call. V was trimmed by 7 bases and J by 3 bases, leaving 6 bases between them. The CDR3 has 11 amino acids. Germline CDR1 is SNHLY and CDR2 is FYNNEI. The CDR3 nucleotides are TGTGCCAGCACGGAGGACACTGAAGCTTTCTTT. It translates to CASTEDTEAFF.

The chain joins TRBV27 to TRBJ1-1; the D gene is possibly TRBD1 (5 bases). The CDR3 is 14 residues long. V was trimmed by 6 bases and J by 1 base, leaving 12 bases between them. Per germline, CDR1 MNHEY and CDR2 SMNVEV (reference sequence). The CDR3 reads CASSSAGPNTEAFF. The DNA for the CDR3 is TGTGCCAGCAGCTCGGCGGGGCCGAACACTGAAGCTTTCTTT.

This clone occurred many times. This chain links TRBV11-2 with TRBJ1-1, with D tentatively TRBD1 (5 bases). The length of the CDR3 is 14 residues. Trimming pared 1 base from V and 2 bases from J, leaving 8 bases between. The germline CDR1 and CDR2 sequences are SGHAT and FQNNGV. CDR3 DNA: TGTGCCAGCAGCTTAGGGCAGGGAAACACTGAAGCTTTCTTT. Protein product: CASSLGQGNTEAFF.

CDR3 protein: CASRMGRQPQHF. As DNA, the CDR3 is TGTGCCAGCAGGATGGGCCGGCAGCCCCAGCATTTT. This chain joins TRBV27 and TRBJ1-5, with no clear D. CDR1 MNHEY and CDR2 SMNVEV come from the germline V gene (reference sequence). V lost 6 bases and J 7 bases, leaving 10 bases between the germline ends. The CDR3 totals 12 residues.

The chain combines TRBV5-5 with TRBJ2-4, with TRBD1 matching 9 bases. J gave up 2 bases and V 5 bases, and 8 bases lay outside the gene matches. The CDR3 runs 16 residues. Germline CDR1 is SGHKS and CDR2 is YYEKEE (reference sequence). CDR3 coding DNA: TGTGCCAGCAGAAGGGACAGGGACGGTTCCAAAAACATTCAGTACTTC. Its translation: CASRRDRDGSKNIQYF.

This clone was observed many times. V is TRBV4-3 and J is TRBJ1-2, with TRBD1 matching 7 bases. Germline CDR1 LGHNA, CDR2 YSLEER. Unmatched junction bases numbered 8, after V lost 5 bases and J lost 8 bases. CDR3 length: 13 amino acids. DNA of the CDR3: TGCGCCAGCAGCGCAACAGGGGCGGGCGGCTACACCTTC. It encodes CASSATGAGGYTF.

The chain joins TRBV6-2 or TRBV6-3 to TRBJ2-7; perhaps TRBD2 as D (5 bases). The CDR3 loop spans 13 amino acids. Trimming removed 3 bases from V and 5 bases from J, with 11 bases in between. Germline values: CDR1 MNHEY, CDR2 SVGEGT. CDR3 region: CASSYPSADEQYF. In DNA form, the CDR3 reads TGTGCCAGCAGTTATCCCTCAGCGGACGAGCAGTACTTC.

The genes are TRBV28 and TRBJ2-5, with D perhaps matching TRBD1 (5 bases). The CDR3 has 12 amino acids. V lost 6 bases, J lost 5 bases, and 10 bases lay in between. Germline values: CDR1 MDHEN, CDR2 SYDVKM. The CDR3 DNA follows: TGTGCCAGCAGCCCGACAGCCGAGACCCAGTACTTC. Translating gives CASSPTAETQYF.

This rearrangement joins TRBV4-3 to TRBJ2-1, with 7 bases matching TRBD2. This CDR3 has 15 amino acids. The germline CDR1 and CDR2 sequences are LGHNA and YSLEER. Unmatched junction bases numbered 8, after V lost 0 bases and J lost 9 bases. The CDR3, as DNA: TGCGCCAGCAGCCAAGATGGGGGGGAGGGGAGTGAGCAGTTCTTC. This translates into CASSQDGGEGSEQFF.

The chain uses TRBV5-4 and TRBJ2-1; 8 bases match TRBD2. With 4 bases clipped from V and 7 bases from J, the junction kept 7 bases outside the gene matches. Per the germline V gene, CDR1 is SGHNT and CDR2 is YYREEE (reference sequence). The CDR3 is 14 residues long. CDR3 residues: CASSPGGPGNEQFF. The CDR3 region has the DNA TGTGCCAGCAGCCCGGGGGGGCCGGGAAATGAGCAGTTCTTC.

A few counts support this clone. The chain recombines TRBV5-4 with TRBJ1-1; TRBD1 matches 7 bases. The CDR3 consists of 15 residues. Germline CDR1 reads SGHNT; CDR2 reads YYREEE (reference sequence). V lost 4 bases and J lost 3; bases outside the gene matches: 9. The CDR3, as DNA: TGTGCCAGCAGCCCGATCGATCAGGGGGACACTGAAGCTTTCTTT. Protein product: CASSPIDQGDTEAFF.

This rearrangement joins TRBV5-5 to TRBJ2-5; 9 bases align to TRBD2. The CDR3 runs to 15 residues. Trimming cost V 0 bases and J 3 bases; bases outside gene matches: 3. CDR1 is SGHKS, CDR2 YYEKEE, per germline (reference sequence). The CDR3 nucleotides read TGTGCCAGCAGCTTGGTGCGGGGGGGCGAAGAGACCCAGTACTTC. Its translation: CASSLVRGGEETQYF.

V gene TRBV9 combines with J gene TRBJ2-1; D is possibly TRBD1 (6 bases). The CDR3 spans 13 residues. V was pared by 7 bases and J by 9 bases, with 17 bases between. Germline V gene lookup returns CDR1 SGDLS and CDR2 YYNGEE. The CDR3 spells CASAPTGSGEQFF. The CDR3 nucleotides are TGTGCCAGCGCCCCTACAGGGAGCGGTGAGCAGTTCTTC.

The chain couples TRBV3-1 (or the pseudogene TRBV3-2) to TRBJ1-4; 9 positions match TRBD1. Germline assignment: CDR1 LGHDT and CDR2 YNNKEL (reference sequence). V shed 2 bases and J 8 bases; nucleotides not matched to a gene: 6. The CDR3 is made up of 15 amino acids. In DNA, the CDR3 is TGTGCCAGCAGCCAAACTGGACAGGGGCAGGAAAAACTGTTTTTT. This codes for CASSQTGQGQEKLFF.